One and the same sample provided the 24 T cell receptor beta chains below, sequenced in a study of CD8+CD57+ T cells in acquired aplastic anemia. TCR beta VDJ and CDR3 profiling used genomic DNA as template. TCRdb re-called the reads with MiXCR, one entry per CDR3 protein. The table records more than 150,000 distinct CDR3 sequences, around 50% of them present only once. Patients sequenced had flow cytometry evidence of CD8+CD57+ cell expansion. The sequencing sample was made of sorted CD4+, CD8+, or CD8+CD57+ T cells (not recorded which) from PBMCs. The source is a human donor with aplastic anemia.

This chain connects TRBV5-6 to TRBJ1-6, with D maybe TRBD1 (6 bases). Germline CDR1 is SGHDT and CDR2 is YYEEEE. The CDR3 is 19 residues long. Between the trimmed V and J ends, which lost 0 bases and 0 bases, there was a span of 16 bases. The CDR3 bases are TGTGCCAGCAGCTTGGGGGGCCGGGGGCTTAGCTCCTATAATTCACCCCTCCACTTT. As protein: CASSLGGRGLSSYNSPLHF.

The CDR3 sequence: CAWSVHGVRVRGSYNSPLHF. In nucleotides, the CDR3 is TGTGCCTGGAGTGTACACGGGGTCAGGGTACGAGGCTCCTATAATTCACCCCTCCACTTT. This chain links TRBV30 with TRBJ1-6, with TRBD1 as a possible D gene (5 bases). CDR3 length: 20 amino acids. The germline CDR1 and CDR2 sequences are GTSNPN and SVGIG (reference sequence). V dropped 0 bases and J dropped 0 bases, with 21 bases sitting between them.

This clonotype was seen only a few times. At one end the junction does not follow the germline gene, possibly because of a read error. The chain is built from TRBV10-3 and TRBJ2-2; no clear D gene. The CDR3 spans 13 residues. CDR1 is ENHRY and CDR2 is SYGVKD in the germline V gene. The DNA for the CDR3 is TGTGCCAGCAGTTTGGGTGTGGCCGGGGAGCTGTTTTTT. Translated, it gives CASSLGVAGELFF.

CDR3 sequence (DNA): TGTGCCTGGAGTAAAGGGAGCAATCAGCCCCAGCATTTT. It encodes CAWSKGSNQPQHF. The rearrangement joins TRBV30 to TRBJ1-5, with D uncertain. CDR1 GTSNPN and CDR2 SVGIG come from the germline V gene (reference sequence). The V and J ends lost 2 bases and 1 base respectively, with 6 bases between them. This CDR3 region has 13 residues.

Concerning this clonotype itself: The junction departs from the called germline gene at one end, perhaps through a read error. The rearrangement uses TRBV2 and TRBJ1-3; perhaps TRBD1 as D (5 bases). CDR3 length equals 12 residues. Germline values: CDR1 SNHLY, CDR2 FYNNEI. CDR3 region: CASSGTGNTTYF. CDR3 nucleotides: TGCGCCAGCAGCGGGACTGGAAACACCACATATTTT. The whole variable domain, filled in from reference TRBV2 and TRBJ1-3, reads EPEVTQTPSHQVTQMGQEVILRCVPISNHLYFYWYRQILGQKVEFLVSFYNNEISEKSEIFDDQFSVERPDGSNFTLKIRSTKLEDSAMYFCASSGTGNTTYFGEGSWLTVV.

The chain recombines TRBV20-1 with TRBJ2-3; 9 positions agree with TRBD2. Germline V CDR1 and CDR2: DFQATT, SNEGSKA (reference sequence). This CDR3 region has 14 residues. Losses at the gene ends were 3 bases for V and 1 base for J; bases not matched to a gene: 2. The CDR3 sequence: CSARREGGTDTQYF. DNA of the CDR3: TGCAGTGCTAGGCGGGAGGGAGGCACAGATACGCAGTATTTT.

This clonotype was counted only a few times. CDR3 bases: TGTGCCACCGTCGACCGGGACAGGGGGCAAGAGACCCAGTACTTC. Encoded protein: CATVDRDRGQETQYF. The genes are TRBV15 and TRBJ2-5; 11 bases fit TRBD1. With 8 bases clipped from V and 2 bases from J, the junction kept 7 bases outside the gene matches. CDR3 length equals 15 residues. Per germline, CDR1 LNHNV and CDR2 YYDKDF (reference sequence).

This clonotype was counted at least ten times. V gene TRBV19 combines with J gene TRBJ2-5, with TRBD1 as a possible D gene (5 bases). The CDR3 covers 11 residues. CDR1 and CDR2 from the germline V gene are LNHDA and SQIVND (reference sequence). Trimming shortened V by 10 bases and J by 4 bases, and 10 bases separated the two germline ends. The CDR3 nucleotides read TGTGCCACTCAGGGCAGAGAGACCCAGTACTTC. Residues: CATQGRETQYF.

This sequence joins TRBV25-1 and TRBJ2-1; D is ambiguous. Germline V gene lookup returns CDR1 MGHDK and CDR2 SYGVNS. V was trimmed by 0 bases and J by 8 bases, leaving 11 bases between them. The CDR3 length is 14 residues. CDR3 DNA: TGTGCCAGCAGTGAATATAAGGGAATCGATGAGCAGTTCTTC. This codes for CASSEYKGIDEQFF. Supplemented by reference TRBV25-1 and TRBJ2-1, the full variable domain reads EADIYQTPRYLVIGTGKKITLECSQTMGHDKMYWYQQDPGMELHLIHYSYGVNSTEKGDLSSESTVSRIRTEHFPLTLESARPSHTSQYLCASSEYKGIDEQFFGPGTRLTVL.

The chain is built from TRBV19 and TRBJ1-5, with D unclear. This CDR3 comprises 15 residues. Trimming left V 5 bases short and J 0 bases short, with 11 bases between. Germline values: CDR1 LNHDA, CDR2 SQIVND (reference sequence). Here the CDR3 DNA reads TGTGCCAGTAGTGGTGAGACACTTAGCAATCAGCCCCAGCATTTT. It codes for CASSGETLSNQPQHF.

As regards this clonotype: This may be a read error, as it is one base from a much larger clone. The CDR3 DNA sequence: TGTGCCAGCAGCCCCAAAGGACAGGGGGGACGCACAGATACGCAGTATTTT. As protein: CASSPKGQGGRTDTQYF. The chain links TRBV4-2 to TRBJ2-3, with 10 nucleotides matching TRBD1. V lost 4 bases to trimming and J lost 1 base; unmatched junction nucleotides: 8. Germline CDR1 LGHNA, CDR2 YNFKEQ. The CDR3 length is 17 residues.

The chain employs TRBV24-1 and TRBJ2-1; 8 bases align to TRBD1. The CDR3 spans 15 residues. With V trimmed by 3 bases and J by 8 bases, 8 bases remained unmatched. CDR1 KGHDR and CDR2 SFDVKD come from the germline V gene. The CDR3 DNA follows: TGTGCCACCAGTGATCTCGACAGGGGTCGTGATGAGCAGTTCTTC. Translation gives CATSDLDRGRDEQFF.

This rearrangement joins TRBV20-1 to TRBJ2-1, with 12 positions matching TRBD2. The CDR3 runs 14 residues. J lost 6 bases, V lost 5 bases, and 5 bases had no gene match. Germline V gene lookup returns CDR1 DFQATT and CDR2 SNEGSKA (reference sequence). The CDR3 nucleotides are TGCAGTGCTCGTACTAGCGGGGGGTCCAATGAGCAGTTCTTC. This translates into CSARTSGGSNEQFF.

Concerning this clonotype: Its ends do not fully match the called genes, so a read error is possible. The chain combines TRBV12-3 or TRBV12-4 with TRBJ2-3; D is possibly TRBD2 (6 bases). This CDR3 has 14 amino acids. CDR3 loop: CVSRTSGSTDTQYF. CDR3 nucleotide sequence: TGTGTCAGCAGAACGAGCGGGAGCACAGATACGCAGTATTTT.

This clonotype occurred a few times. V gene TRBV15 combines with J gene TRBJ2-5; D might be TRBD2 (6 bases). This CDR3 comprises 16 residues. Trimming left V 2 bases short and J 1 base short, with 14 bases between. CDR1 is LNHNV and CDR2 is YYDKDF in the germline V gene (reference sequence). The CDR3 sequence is CATSRRQGLGQETQYF. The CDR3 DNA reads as TGTGCCACCAGCAGAAGGCAGGGACTTGGCCAAGAGACCCAGTACTTC.

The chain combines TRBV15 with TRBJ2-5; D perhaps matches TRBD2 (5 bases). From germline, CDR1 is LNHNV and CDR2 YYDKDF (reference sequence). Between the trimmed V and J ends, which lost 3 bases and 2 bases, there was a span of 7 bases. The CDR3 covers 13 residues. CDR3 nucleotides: TGTGCCACCAGCAGGCGGGCTCAAGAGACCCAGTACTTC. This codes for CATSRRAQETQYF. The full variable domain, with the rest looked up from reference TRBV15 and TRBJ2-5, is DAMVIQNPRYQVTQFGKPVTLSCSQTLNHNVMYWYQQKSSQAPKLLFHYYDKDFNNEADTPDNFQSRRPNTSFCFLDIRSPGLGDTAMYLCATSRRAQETQYFGPGTRLLVL.

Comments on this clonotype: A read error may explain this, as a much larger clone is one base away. CDR3 nucleotide sequence: TGCGCCAGCAGCCCGCTAGTGAGCACAGGTACGCAGTATTTT. Translation: CASSPLVSTGTQYF. The chain joins TRBV5-1 to TRBJ2-3; TRBD1 might be the D (5 bases). Germline CDR1 SGHRS, CDR2 YFSETQ. This CDR3 spans 14 amino acids.

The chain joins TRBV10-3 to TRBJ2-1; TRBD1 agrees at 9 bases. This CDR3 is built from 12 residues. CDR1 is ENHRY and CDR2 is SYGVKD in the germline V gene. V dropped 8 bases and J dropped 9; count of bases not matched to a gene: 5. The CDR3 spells CAIGQGRSEQFF. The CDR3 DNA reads TGTGCCATCGGACAGGGGAGGAGTGAGCAGTTCTTC.

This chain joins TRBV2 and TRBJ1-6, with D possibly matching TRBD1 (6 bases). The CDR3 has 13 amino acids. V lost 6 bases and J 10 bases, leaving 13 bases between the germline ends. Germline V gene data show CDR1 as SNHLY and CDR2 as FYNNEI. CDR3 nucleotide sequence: TGTGCCAGCAGGGAAAAGGGGGTATCACCCCTCCACTTT. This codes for CASREKGVSPLHF.

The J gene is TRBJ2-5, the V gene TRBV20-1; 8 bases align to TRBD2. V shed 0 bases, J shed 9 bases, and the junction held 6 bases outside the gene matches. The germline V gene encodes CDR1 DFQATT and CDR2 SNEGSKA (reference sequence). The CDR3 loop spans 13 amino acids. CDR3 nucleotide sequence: TGCAGTGCTAGAGATACCGGGAGGGAGGCCCAGTACTTC. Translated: CSARDTGREAQYF.

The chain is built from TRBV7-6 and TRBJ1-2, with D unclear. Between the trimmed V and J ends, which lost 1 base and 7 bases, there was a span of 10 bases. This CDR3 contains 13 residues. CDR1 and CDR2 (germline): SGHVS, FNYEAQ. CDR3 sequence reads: CASSLVVYCGYTF. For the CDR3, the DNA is TGTGCCAGCAGCTTAGTGGTATACTGTGGCTACACCTTC.

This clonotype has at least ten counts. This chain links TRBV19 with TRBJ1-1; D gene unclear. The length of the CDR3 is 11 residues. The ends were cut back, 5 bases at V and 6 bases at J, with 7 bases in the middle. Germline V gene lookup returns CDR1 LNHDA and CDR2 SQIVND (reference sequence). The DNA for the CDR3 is TGTGCCAGTAGTTCCGGGGCTGAAGCTTTCTTT. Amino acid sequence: CASSSGAEAFF. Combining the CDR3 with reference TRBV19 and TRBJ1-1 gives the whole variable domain DGGITQSPKYLFRKEGQNVTLSCEQNLNHDAMYWYRQDPGQGLRLIYYSQIVNDFQKGDIAEGYSVSREKKESFPLTVTSAQKNPTAFYLCASSSGAEAFFGQGTRLTVV.

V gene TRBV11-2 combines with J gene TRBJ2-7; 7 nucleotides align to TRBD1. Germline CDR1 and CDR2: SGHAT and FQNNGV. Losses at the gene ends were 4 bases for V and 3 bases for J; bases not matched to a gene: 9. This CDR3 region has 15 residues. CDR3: CASSSVGTANYEQYF. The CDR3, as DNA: TGTGCCAGCAGCTCCGTCGGGACAGCGAACTACGAGCAGTACTTC.

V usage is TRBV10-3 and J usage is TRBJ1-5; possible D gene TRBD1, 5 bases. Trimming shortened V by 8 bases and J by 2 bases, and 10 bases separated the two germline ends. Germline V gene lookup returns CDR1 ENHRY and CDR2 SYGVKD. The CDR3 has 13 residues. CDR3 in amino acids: CAIRGDRNQPQHF. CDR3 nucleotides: TGTGCCATCCGCGGGGACCGCAATCAGCCCCAGCATTTT.